One sample yielded the 5 T cell receptor beta chains listed below, sequenced in a study of T cells in Graves' hyperthyroidism and ophthalmopathy. There were TCR beta CDR3 regions amplified from RNA transcripts. HTBI primers were employed in a first-round RT-PCR of the TCR CDR3. TCRdb fed the multiplex PCR reads into MiXCR, producing one record per CDR3 protein. The sample includes some 500,000 distinct CDR3 sequences, about an eighth of them seen just once. Sequenced sample: blood. These receptors were obtained from a young woman with Graves' hyperthyroidism.

This clonotype occurred many times. The chain recombines TRBV6-1 with TRBJ1-5; 12 bases agree with TRBD1. The V gene's germline CDR1 is MNHNS and CDR2 SASEGT. The V segment lost 6 bases and the J segment 7 bases; nucleotides outside the gene matches: 4. This CDR3 region has 14 residues. As DNA, the CDR3 is TGTGCCAGCAGATCGGGACAGGGGGCCCAGCCCCAGCATTTT. This codes for CASRSGQGAQPQHF.

In this sample, this clonotype turned up once. V and J are TRBV5-1 and TRBJ2-7, with 9 positions matching TRBD2. CDR1 and CDR2 (germline): SGHRS, YFSETQ. The J segment lost 5 bases and the V segment lost 0 bases, leaving 6 bases of the junction unmatched. CDR3 length equals 15 residues. The DNA for the CDR3 is TGCGCCAGCAGCTTGGGTCCCCAGCGGGAGGACGAGCAGTACGTC. Translation: CASSLGPQREDEQYV.

This clonotype was detected ten times or more. V usage is TRBV20-1 and J usage is TRBJ2-7; D is perhaps TRBD1 or TRBD2 (5 bases each). V gave up 5 bases and J gave up 2 bases, with 16 bases separating them. From germline, CDR1 is DFQATT and CDR2 SNEGSKA (reference sequence). The CDR3 extends over 14 amino acids. The CDR3 nucleotides are TGCAGTGCTTCCGGGACCGGTAACCCCTACGAGCAGTACGTC. This codes for CSASGTGNPYEQYV.

There are many counts of this clonotype. The chain's CDR3 is CATSEAAGAGYTGELFF. CDR3 bases: TGTGCCACCAGTGAGGCAGCGGGAGCGGGATACACCGGGGAGCTGTTTTTT. The chain combines TRBV24-1 with TRBJ2-2, with TRBD2 matching 8 bases. The V segment lost 4 bases and the J segment 3 bases; nucleotides outside the gene matches: 9. CDR1 and CDR2 from the germline V gene are KGHDR and SFDVKD. The CDR3 loop spans 17 amino acids.

Remarks on this clonotype: This clone may be a read error of a much larger clone one base away. The chain joins TRBV20-1 to TRBJ2-3, with 10 bases lining up with TRBD2. Germline CDR1 is DFQATT and CDR2 is SNEGSKA (reference sequence). V dropped 3 bases and J dropped 1; count of bases not matched to a gene: 4. The CDR3 totals 15 residues. This CDR3 reads CSASPSGGGTDTQYF. In DNA, the CDR3 is TGCAGTGCTAGCCCTAGCGGGGGAGGCACAGATACGCAGTATTTT.